The 11 T cell receptor beta chains in this list originate from one sample, sequenced in a study of control samples from healthy donors and cancer patients. Profiled with immunoSEQ multiplex PCR; TCRdb holds only in-frame clones, not every one. In the table there are nearly 200,000 clones, 91% of which are singletons. Source material: blood. These receptors originate from a man aged 25 to 40 in good health.

The chain employs TRBV7-9 and TRBJ1-5; D call uncertain. Between the trimmed V and J ends, which lost 4 bases and 7 bases, there was a span of 17 bases. From germline, CDR1 is SEHNR and CDR2 FQNEAQ (reference sequence). This CDR3 region has 15 residues. The CDR3 DNA sequence: TGTGCCAGCAGCTGGACTAATGAGGGCGGACAGCCCCAGCATTTT. Its protein product is CASSWTNEGGQPQHF.

The V call is TRBV7-9, the J call TRBJ1-2; D unclear. The V gene's germline CDR1 is SEHNR and CDR2 FQNEAQ (reference sequence). There are 14 residues in the CDR3. The ends were cut back, 2 bases at V and 4 bases at J, with 11 bases in the middle. DNA of the CDR3: TGTGCCAGCAGCTTACTTTCGGGGTTCTATGGCTACACCTTC. Its translation: CASSLLSGFYGYTF.

The gene calls are TRBV28 and TRBJ1-5; 7 bases fit TRBD1. This CDR3 comprises 16 residues. Trimming removed 3 bases from V and 5 bases from J; junction bases left unmatched: 10. In germline, CDR1 is MDHEN, CDR2 SYDVKM. The CDR3 region has the DNA TGTGCCAGCAGTTTGGGGACCGGGACAGTTTATCAGCCCCAGCATTTT. The encoded protein is CASSLGTGTVYQPQHF.

V is TRBV4-2 and J is TRBJ1-3; D is undetermined. The length of the CDR3 is 16 residues. The germline V gene encodes CDR1 LGHNA and CDR2 YNFKEQ. The V gene lost 1 base and the J gene lost 0 bases, with 10 bases spanning the gap. The CDR3 DNA sequence: TGTGCCAGCAGCCAAGTGGGCAGCTACTCTGGAAACACCATATATTTT. The encoded protein is CASSQVGSYSGNTIYF.

This clone was counted between two and nine times. The rearrangement uses TRBV28 and TRBJ1-2, with a tentative D call TRBD1 (5 bases). The CDR3 has 16 amino acids. The germline gives CDR1 MDHEN, CDR2 SYDVKM. V dropped 4 bases and J dropped 2 bases, with 17 bases sitting between them. In DNA, the CDR3 is TGTGCCAGCAGTTCCCCCCTAGGGGCAGGGAACTATGGCTACACCTTC. Translating gives CASSSPLGAGNYGYTF.

The chain is built from TRBV5-1 and TRBJ2-5, with D perhaps matching TRBD2 (5 bases). V was clipped by 6 bases and J by 7 bases, with 19 bases between them. This CDR3 region has 14 residues. The V gene's germline CDR1 is SGHRS and CDR2 YFSETQ. This CDR3 reads CASKSSALGGTQYF. In DNA form, the CDR3 reads TGCGCCAGCAAAAGTAGCGCCTTAGGCGGGACCCAGTACTTC. Full variable domain (missing parts from reference TRBV5-1 and TRBJ2-5): KAGVTQTPRYLIKTRGQQVTLSCSPISGHRSVSWYQQTPGQGLQFLFEYFSETQRNKGNFPGRFSGRQFSNSRSEMNVSTLELGDSALYLCASKSSALGGTQYFGPGTRLLVL.

This sequence joins TRBV19 and TRBJ2-5; D is perhaps TRBD1 (6 bases). Trimming removed 9 bases at V and 6 bases at J, with 23 bases between. The length of the CDR3 is 15 residues. The germline V gene has CDR1 LNHDA and CDR2 SQIVND (reference sequence). The CDR3 spells CASMTGTMVIQTQYF. The DNA of the CDR3 is TGTGCCAGCATGACAGGAACGATGGTCATTCAGACCCAGTACTTC. The full variable domain, in which reference TRBV19 and TRBJ2-5 provide the parts outside the CDR3, is DGGITQSPKYLFRKEGQNVTLSCEQNLNHDAMYWYRQDPGQGLRLIYYSQIVNDFQKGDIAEGYSVSREKKESFPLTVTSAQKNPTAFYLCASMTGTMVIQTQYFGPGTRLLVL.

The V and J genes are TRBV2 and TRBJ1-4, with a possible D match to TRBD1 (5 bases). Trimming stripped 6 bases from V and 2 bases from J, with 10 bases between. This CDR3 is built from 14 residues. Looked up from germline, CDR1 is SNHLY and CDR2 is FYNNEI. The CDR3 region is CASSPGSTNEKLFF. CDR3 sequence (DNA): TGTGCCAGCAGCCCAGGGTCCACTAATGAAAAACTGTTTTTT.

The chain recombines TRBV2 with TRBJ1-5, with D perhaps TRBD1 (5 bases). The V gene's germline CDR1 is SNHLY and CDR2 FYNNEI. This CDR3 region has 15 residues. With 7 bases removed from V and 6 bases from J, the gap between germline ends came to 19 bases. In DNA, the CDR3 is TGTGCCAGCAAGCTGGACTTAGGGGTCAGTCAGCCCCAGCATTTT. As protein: CASKLDLGVSQPQHF.

The chain couples TRBV6-1 to TRBJ2-1, with 9 bases identical to TRBD1. J was trimmed by 7 bases and V by 0 bases; bases with no gene match: 4. The CDR3 runs 15 residues. Germline V gene data show CDR1 as MNHNS and CDR2 as SASEGT. The CDR3 protein is CASSEARTGVNEQFF. For the CDR3, the DNA is TGTGCCAGCAGTGAAGCACGGACAGGGGTTAATGAGCAGTTCTTC.

CDR3 amino acids: CASSLGGTGQQPQHF. The CDR3 bases are TGTGCCAGCAGCTTAGGGGGGACAGGACAACAGCCCCAGCATTTT. The chain has TRBV7-9 and TRBJ1-5; 8 nucleotides line up with TRBD1. The CDR3 has 15 amino acids. Germline V gene data show CDR1 as SEHNR and CDR2 as FQNEAQ (reference sequence). Trimming cost V 1 base and J 7 bases; bases outside gene matches: 6.